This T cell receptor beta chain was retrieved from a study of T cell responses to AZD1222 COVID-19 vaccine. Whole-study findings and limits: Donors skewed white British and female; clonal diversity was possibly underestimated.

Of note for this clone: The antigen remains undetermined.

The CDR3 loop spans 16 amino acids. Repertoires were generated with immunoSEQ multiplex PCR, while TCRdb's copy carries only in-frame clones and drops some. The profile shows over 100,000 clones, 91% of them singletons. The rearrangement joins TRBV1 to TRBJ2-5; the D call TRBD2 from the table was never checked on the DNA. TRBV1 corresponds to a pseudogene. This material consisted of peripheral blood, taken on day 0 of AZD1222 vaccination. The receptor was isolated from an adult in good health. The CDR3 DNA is TGCACCAGCAGCCAAGAAAAGGAGCGGATCCAAGAGACCCAGTACTTC. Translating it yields CTSSQEKERIQETQYF.